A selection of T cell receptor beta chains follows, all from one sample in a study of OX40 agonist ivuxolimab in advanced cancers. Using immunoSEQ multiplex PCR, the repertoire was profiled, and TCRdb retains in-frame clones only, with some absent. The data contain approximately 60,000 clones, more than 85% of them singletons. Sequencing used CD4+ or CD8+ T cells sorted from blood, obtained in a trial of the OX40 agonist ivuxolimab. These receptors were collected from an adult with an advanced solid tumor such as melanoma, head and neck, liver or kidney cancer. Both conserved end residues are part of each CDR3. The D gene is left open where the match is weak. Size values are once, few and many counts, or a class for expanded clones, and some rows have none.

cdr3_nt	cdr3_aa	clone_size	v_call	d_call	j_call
TGTGCCAGCAGCCAAGTCGGTCTAGTGGGACAGAACTCCTACAATGAGCAGTTCTTC	CASSQVGLVGQNSYNEQFF	NA	TRBV11-1	TRBD1	TRBJ2-1
TGTGCCAGCAGCTTGGAGTGGGGGCTAAGGGAGACCCAGTACTTC	CASSLEWGLRETQYF	NA	TRBV5-4	NA	TRBJ2-5
TGTGCCAGTAGTATAGAGACCGATGGCTACACCTTC	CASSIETDGYTF	NA	TRBV19	NA	TRBJ1-2
TGTGCCAGCAGGAGAGGGAGGGATAGCTACGAGCAGTACTTC	CASRRGRDSYEQYF	NA	TRBV6-1	TRBD2	TRBJ2-7
TGCGCCAGCAGTGAGTCTACAAGGAATTCCTACAATGAGCAGTTCTTC	CASSESTRNSYNEQFF	NA	TRBV10-1	NA	TRBJ2-1
TGTGCCAGTACGGGCGTCGGGCGTGAAAAACTGTTTTTT	CASTGVGREKLFF	NA	TRBV14	NA	TRBJ1-4
TGTGCCAGCTCACCACCGGGGAGGCATGGCTACACCTTC	CASSPPGRHGYTF	NA	TRBV18	NA	TRBJ1-2
TGTGCCAGCAGCCAAGATGAGGAATCAAGAAGGTCAGAGACCCAGTACTTC	CASSQDEESRRSETQYF	NA	TRBV4-2	NA	TRBJ2-5
TGCGCCAGCAGCCAAGTGCTGGGGGGGACCCAGTACTTC	CASSQVLGGTQYF	NA	TRBV4-1	NA	TRBJ2-5
TGTGCCAGCAGTTTTTCAGAACCAAACACCATATATTTT	CASSFSEPNTIYF	NA	TRBV6-6	NA	TRBJ1-3
TGTGCCAGCAGCCCGGACACCTCGTCTAACTATGGCTACACCTTC	CASSPDTSSNYGYTF	NA	TRBV7-3	NA	TRBJ1-2
TGTGCCAGCTCACCACCTGCAGGGGGCCTTTTTCAAGAGACCCAGTACTTC	CASSPPAGGLFQETQYF	NA	TRBV18	TRBD1	TRBJ2-5
TGTGCCAGCAGCTTAGAGGCGTCTACAGATACACAGTATTTT	CASSLEASTDTQYF	NA	TRBV7-8	NA	TRBJ2-3
TGTGCCAGCAGTCCGACAGGGGGCGATTCACCCCTCCACTTT	CASSPTGGDSPLHF	NA	TRBV11-2	TRBD1	TRBJ1-6
TGTGCCAGCAGCTTAGTTGCTGAGACCCAGTACTTC	CASSLVAETQYF	NA	TRBV7-6	NA	TRBJ2-5
TGTGCCAGCAGCCTATCGACAGGGAGCCAAGAGACCCAGTACTTC	CASSLSTGSQETQYF	NA	TRBV7-9	TRBD1	TRBJ2-5
TGTGCCAGCAGTCCCCGGACAGGGGGGAGTGAAAAACTGTTTTTT	CASSPRTGGSEKLFF	NA	TRBV6-5	TRBD1	TRBJ1-4
TGTGCCAGCAGCCTGGGCATGAACACTGAAGCTTTCTTT	CASSLGMNTEAFF	NA	TRBV2	NA	TRBJ1-1
TGTGCCAGCAGGGTGGGCATAAATGAAAAACTGTTTTTT	CASRVGINEKLFF	once	TRBV2	NA	TRBJ1-4
TGTGCCAGCAGTCTAGCGGGGGGCCTGTACGAGCAGTACTTC	CASSLAGGLYEQYF	NA	TRBV6-1	TRBD2	TRBJ2-7
TGTGCCAGCAGCCCAGTTATGGGACAGGGTTACACCGGGGAGCTGTTTTTT	CASSPVMGQGYTGELFF	NA	TRBV7-3	TRBD1	TRBJ2-2
TGTGCCTGGAGTGCAGGGATAAACATTCAGTACTTC	CAWSAGINIQYF	NA	TRBV30	NA	TRBJ2-4
TGTGCCAGCAGCGTAGACTGGGCATATACGCAGTATTTT	CASSVDWAYTQYF	NA	TRBV9	NA	TRBJ2-3
TGTGCCAGCTCAAAGGGACAGGGGGCCGATGAGCAGTACTTC	CASSKGQGADEQYF	NA	TRBV18	TRBD1	TRBJ2-7
TGCGCCAGCAGCTCCCCAGGACCATCCTCCGGGGAGCTGTTTTTT	CASSSPGPSSGELFF	NA	TRBV4-1	NA	TRBJ2-2
TGCGCCAGCAGCCTCGGGAGGGACAGGGCCCCAGATACGCAGTATTTT	CASSLGRDRAPDTQYF	NA	TRBV5-1	NA	TRBJ2-3
TGTGCCAGCAGTGAAGCTCTTCTGGGGGCGAGGAACACTGAAGCTTTCTTT	CASSEALLGARNTEAFF	NA	TRBV2	NA	TRBJ1-1
TGCGCCAGCAGCTTGGGCGGGTTTAGCGGACAAGAGACCCAGTACTTC	CASSLGGFSGQETQYF	NA	TRBV5-1	NA	TRBJ2-5
TGTGCCAGTAGTATTGGTTTAGAACAGCCTTACAATCAGCCCCAGCATTTT	CASSIGLEQPYNQPQHF	NA	TRBV19	NA	TRBJ1-5
TGCGCCAGCAGCTACCGGACAGGGGGATCGGGGAACTACGAGCAGTACTTC	CASSYRTGGSGNYEQYF	NA	TRBV5-1	TRBD1	TRBJ2-7
TGTGCCAGCAGAACGGGACTCAACACCGGGGAGCTGTTTTTT	CASRTGLNTGELFF	NA	TRBV6-5	NA	TRBJ2-2
TGTGCCAGCAGCTTGGACGGATCAATGGGCGGCTACACCTTC	CASSLDGSMGGYTF	NA	TRBV5-6	NA	TRBJ1-2
TGCGCCAGCAGCTCGACAGGGTCAGAGACCCAGTACTTC	CASSSTGSETQYF	NA	TRBV5-1	TRBD1	TRBJ2-5
TGTGCCAGCTCACCACGCCGACAGGGGAGTACTGAAGCTTTCTTT	CASSPRRQGSTEAFF	NA	TRBV18	TRBD1	TRBJ1-1
TGTGCCTGGAGTGTGGGACAGGTTCATCCCGCGAACACCGGGGAGCTGTTTTTT	CAWSVGQVHPANTGELFF	NA	TRBV30	TRBD1	TRBJ2-2